These 32 T cell receptor beta chains share one sample of origin, sequenced in a study of cytomegalovirus exposure and HLA in healthy donors. PCR involved 60 Vbeta and 13 Jbeta primers. Here immunoSEQ multiplex PCR was the method, and the copy in TCRdb shows in-frame clones only, minus some. The repertoire holds around 44,000 clones, with about 90% as singletons. The sample taken for sequencing was PBMCs. The source is a woman in her thirties or forties in good health and CMV-seropositive.

The V gene is TRBV19, the J gene TRBJ1-2, with D perhaps TRBD1 (5 bases). The CDR3 runs 14 residues. Trimming took off 3 bases at V and 5 bases at J, with 13 bases between the two ends. Germline CDR1 LNHDA, CDR2 SQIVND (reference sequence). This CDR3 reads CASSIGTGGYGYTF. The CDR3, as DNA: TGTGCCAGTAGTATCGGAACAGGAGGGTATGGCTACACCTTC.

CDR3 nucleotide sequence: TGTGCCAGCAGTTTCTCCGGGACAGGGGAGTCCTACGAGCAGTACTTC. Protein sequence: CASSFSGTGESYEQYF. The chain uses TRBV28 and TRBJ2-7; 10 bases line up with TRBD1. The CDR3 consists of 16 residues. The germline gives CDR1 MDHEN, CDR2 SYDVKM. Trimming at V came to 3 bases and at J to 1 base, leaving 6 bases not matched to a gene.

The genes are TRBV20-1 and TRBJ1-2, with D maybe TRBD1 (5 bases). The CDR3 sequence is 11 residues long. Germline loops: CDR1 DFQATT, CDR2 SNEGSKA (reference sequence). The V end lost 3 bases, the J end lost 8 bases, and 10 bases lay between the germline ends. CDR3 sequence (DNA): TGCAGTGCTAGGGAGGGGTTGGGCTACACCTTC. This encodes CSAREGLGYTF.

V is TRBV27 and J is TRBJ1-6; tentatively, D is TRBD1 (6 bases). The V end lost 5 bases, the J end lost 6 bases, and 14 bases lay between the germline ends. CDR3 length: 15 amino acids. Per the germline V gene, CDR1 is MNHEY and CDR2 is SMNVEV (reference sequence). CDR3 sequence: CASSLQGQSNSPLHF. DNA for the CDR3: TGTGCCAGCAGTCTTCAAGGACAGTCTAATTCACCCCTCCACTTT.

The rearrangement joins TRBV6-1 to TRBJ1-1, with 9 bases that match TRBD1. The length of the CDR3 is 13 residues. Germline lookup yields CDR1 MNHNS and CDR2 SASEGT. Trimming removed 6 bases from V and 5 bases from J; junction bases left unmatched: 4. The CDR3: CASRRDRATEAFF. The CDR3 DNA follows: TGTGCCAGCAGGAGGGACAGGGCTACTGAAGCTTTCTTT.

V and J are TRBV5-4 and TRBJ2-1; 7 bases map to TRBD2. The CDR3 spans 14 residues. Germline CDR1 SGHNT, CDR2 YYREEE (reference sequence). After removal of 2 bases from V and 7 bases from J, the junction contained 6 bases not matched to a gene. Here the CDR3 reads CASSFPAGMNEQFF. In nucleotides, the CDR3 is TGTGCCAGCAGCTTCCCAGCGGGGATGAATGAGCAGTTCTTC.

The chain has TRBV5-1 and TRBJ2-5; TRBD1 matches 10 bases. Germline V gene sequence: CDR1 SGHRS, CDR2 YFSETQ. The CDR3 extends over 17 amino acids. After removal of 3 bases from V and 4 bases from J, the junction contained 12 bases not matched to a gene. The CDR3 DNA is TGCGCCAGCAGCTCTTACTTCGACAGGGGGCTCGGAGAGACCCAGTACTTC. It is translated as CASSSYFDRGLGETQYF.

This chain joins TRBV25-1 and TRBJ1-6, with 8 positions matching TRBD1. V lost 8 bases, J lost 6 bases, and 9 bases stayed unmatched. CDR3 length: 15 residues. Germline V gene lookup returns CDR1 MGHDK and CDR2 SYGVNS. CDR3 sequence (DNA): TGTGCCAGCGGCGGCAGGGGGCTAAGTAATTCACCCCTCCACTTT. Residues: CASGGRGLSNSPLHF.

V usage is TRBV2 and J usage is TRBJ1-1; 12 positions match TRBD1. After removal of 5 bases from V and 6 bases from J, the junction contained 7 bases not matched to a gene. Germline V gives CDR1 SNHLY, CDR2 FYNNEI. The CDR3 runs 15 residues. The CDR3 reads CASSRDRGRLSEAFF. DNA of the CDR3: TGTGCCAGCAGTCGGGACAGGGGGCGCTTGTCTGAAGCTTTCTTT.

The count of this clone is one. The rearrangement links TRBV28 to TRBJ1-2; 8 bases are a match to TRBD1. Looked up from germline, CDR1 is MDHEN and CDR2 is SYDVKM. V was pared by 6 bases and J by 7 bases, with 7 bases of the junction left unmatched. The CDR3 runs 13 residues. The CDR3 DNA reads TGTGCCAGCAGGAACGACAGGGGCCGTGGCTACACCTTC. As protein: CASRNDRGRGYTF.

This clone was found once. The chain joins TRBV27 to TRBJ2-1; no clear D. The V end lost 2 bases, the J end lost 7 bases, and 9 bases lay between the germline ends. CDR3 length: 13 amino acids. CDR1 and CDR2 from the germline V gene are MNHEY and SMNVEV (reference sequence). The DNA for the CDR3 is TGTGCCAGCAGTTTACCAAGAGTGAATGAGCAGTTCTTC. Translated, it gives CASSLPRVNEQFF.

The chain employs TRBV5-4 and TRBJ2-7; D might be TRBD2 (6 bases). V lost 2 bases and J 4 bases, leaving 13 bases between the germline ends. Germline V gene sequence: CDR1 SGHNT, CDR2 YYREEE (reference sequence). This CDR3 is 14 amino acids long. CDR3 nucleotide sequence: TGTGCCAGCAGCTTTGGCGGGACGGATTACGAGCAGTACTTC. Its translation: CASSFGGTDYEQYF. Filled out from reference TRBV5-4 and TRBJ2-7, the complete variable domain reads ETGVTQSPTHLIKTRGQQVTLRCSSQSGHNTVSWYQQALGQGPQFIFQYYREEENGRGNFPPRFSGLQFPNYSSELNVNALELDDSALYLCASSFGGTDYEQYFGPGTRLTVT.

This chain joins TRBV10-3 and TRBJ2-1; TRBD2 aligns across 10 bases. From germline, CDR1 is ENHRY and CDR2 SYGVKD. CDR3 size: 14 residues. V shed 8 bases, J shed 7 bases, and the junction held 8 bases outside the gene matches. Here the CDR3 reads CAIRGAGGGNEQFF. CDR3 coding DNA: TGTGCCATCCGGGGAGCGGGAGGGGGTAATGAGCAGTTCTTC.

The chain carries TRBV7-8 and TRBJ1-2; weak D call: TRBD1 (5 bases). CDR3 size: 13 residues. The ends were cut back, 2 bases at V and 7 bases at J, with 11 bases in the middle. CDR1 is SGHVS, CDR2 FQNEAQ, per germline. The CDR3 reads CASSLPQGGGYTF. The DNA of the CDR3 is TGTGCCAGCAGCTTACCGCAGGGTGGTGGCTACACCTTC.

V usage is TRBV14 and J usage is TRBJ1-2, with a weak D call TRBD1 (5 bases). Germline CDR1 SGHDN, CDR2 FVKESK. Trimming took off 0 bases at V and 0 bases at J, with 11 bases between the two ends. There are 16 residues in the CDR3. The CDR3 region has the DNA TGTGCCAGCAGCCAAGATCGGGGGGGGACTAACTATGGCTACACCTTC. It codes for CASSQDRGGTNYGYTF.

This sequence joins TRBV6-1 and TRBJ2-3; D is perhaps TRBD1 (5 bases). The CDR3 is 13 residues long. V lost 6 bases and J lost 9, with 16 bases in between. The V gene's germline CDR1 is MNHNS and CDR2 SASEGT. The CDR3 DNA sequence: TGTGCCAGCAGCGCCCCCGACAGCATAACGCAGTATTTT. It translates to CASSAPDSITQYF.

This rearrangement joins TRBV6-1 to TRBJ2-7, with a possible D match to TRBD2 (6 bases). Germline V gene sequence: CDR1 MNHNS, CDR2 SASEGT. The CDR3 has 14 amino acids. V was clipped by 2 bases and J by 5 bases, with 13 bases between them. CDR3 in DNA: TGTGCCAGCAGTGAACGGGGAGGCAGGGACGAGCAGTACTTC. It is translated as CASSERGGRDEQYF.

The V call is TRBV7-3, the J call TRBJ2-7; D may be TRBD2 (6 bases). Germline values: CDR1 SGHTA, CDR2 FQGTGA. Trimming stripped 3 bases from V and 5 bases from J, with 14 bases between. The CDR3 has 14 amino acids. CDR3 sequence reads: CASSLGLDGDEQYF. For the CDR3, the DNA is TGTGCCAGCAGCTTGGGACTGGACGGTGACGAGCAGTACTTC.

The genes are TRBV14 and TRBJ2-1; D remains ambiguous. CDR1 is SGHDN and CDR2 is FVKESK in the germline V gene. The CDR3 contains 12 residues. V lost 0 bases to trimming and J lost 13 bases, with 10 bases between them. The CDR3 DNA sequence: TGTGCCAGCAGCCAAGATAGCCCTACACAGTTCTTC. It specifies CASSQDSPTQFF. Using reference TRBV14 and TRBJ2-1 for the parts outside the CDR3, the full variable domain is EAGVTQFPSHSVIEKGQTVTLRCDPISGHDNLYWYRRVMGKEIKFLLHFVKESKQDESGMPNNRFLAERTGGTYSTLKVQPAELEDSGVYFCASSQDSPTQFFGPGTRLTVL.

The V gene is TRBV19, the J gene TRBJ2-4; TRBD1 agrees at 8 bases. This CDR3 has 13 amino acids. Germline assignment: CDR1 LNHDA and CDR2 SQIVND (reference sequence). Losses at the gene ends were 8 bases for V and 4 bases for J; bases not matched to a gene: 4. CDR3 DNA sequence: TGTGCCAGTCCAGACAGGGGAAAAAACATTCAGTACTTC. It yields the protein CASPDRGKNIQYF.

This clone was seen once. At one end the junction does not follow the germline gene, possibly because of a read error. The CDR3 region is CASSPRAAGVLF. Written as DNA, the CDR3 is TGTGCCAGCAGCCCCCGAGCAGCGGGGGTCCTCTTC. V and J are TRBV11-2 and TRBJ2-1; 8 positions match TRBD2. CDR3 length equals 12 residues. Germline-derived CDR1 and CDR2 are SGHAT and FQNNGV.

The V gene is TRBV28, the J gene TRBJ2-1; 13 bases align to TRBD2. Unmatched junction bases numbered 8, after V lost 10 bases and J lost 5 bases. CDR1 MDHEN and CDR2 SYDVKM come from the germline V gene. This CDR3 comprises 15 residues. CDR3 coding DNA: TGTGCCACCAACTCCGGGACTAGCGGGAACAATGAGCAGTTCTTC. Translation: CATNSGTSGNNEQFF.

V and J are TRBV2 and TRBJ2-2; 13 bases map to TRBD2. The length of the CDR3 is 16 residues. The V segment lost 7 bases and the J segment 3 bases; nucleotides outside the gene matches: 5. Germline assignment: CDR1 SNHLY and CDR2 FYNNEI. The CDR3 coding sequence is TGTGCCAGCAAGGAGACTAGCGGGAGGTACACCGGGGAGCTGTTTTTT. Its protein is CASKETSGRYTGELFF.

DNA of the CDR3: TGTGCCAGCAGCTCAGGGGCGGTCCAAGAGACCCAGTACTTC. Amino acid sequence: CASSSGAVQETQYF. V usage is TRBV7-7 and J usage is TRBJ2-5; maybe TRBD1 (6 bases). The CDR3 has 14 residues. Trimming shortened V by 4 bases and J by 1 base, and 10 bases separated the two germline ends. CDR1 is SSHAT and CDR2 is FNYEAQ in the germline V gene (reference sequence).

This chain links TRBV18 with TRBJ2-1; D remains ambiguous. The CDR3 runs to 14 residues. CDR1 and CDR2 (germline): KGHSH, LQKENI. Trimming took 6 bases from V and 5 from J, leaving 14 bases between them. The CDR3 nucleotides are TGTGCCAGCTCCCCCACTGCGGCGGACAATGAGCAGTTCTTC. The encoded protein is CASSPTAADNEQFF.

CDR3 amino acids: CAWNEYRETQYF. CDR3 nucleotide sequence: TGTGCCTGGAACGAGTACAGAGAGACCCAGTACTTC. The chain has TRBV30 and TRBJ2-5; D is uncertain. This CDR3 has 12 residues. Between the trimmed V and J ends, which lost 4 bases and 4 bases, there was a span of 10 bases. Germline CDR1 reads GTSNPN; CDR2 reads SVGIG (reference sequence). Combining the CDR3 with reference TRBV30 and TRBJ2-5 gives the whole variable domain SQTIHQWPATLVQPVGSPLSLECTVEGTSNPNLYWYRQAAGRGLQLLFYSVGIGQISSEVPQNLSASRPQDRQFILSSKKLLLSDSGFYLCAWNEYRETQYFGPGTRLLVL.

J is TRBJ2-7 and V is TRBV7-8; the D gene is possibly TRBD2 (5 bases). Looked up from germline, CDR1 is SGHVS and CDR2 is FQNEAQ. The CDR3 covers 16 residues. V shed 5 bases and J shed 4 bases, with 21 bases lying between them. The CDR3 loop is CASSQRRSAIFYEQYF. DNA for the CDR3: TGTGCCAGCAGCCAACGGAGGTCGGCTATTTTTTACGAGCAGTACTTC.

This chain connects TRBV4-2 to TRBJ2-3, with TRBD1 matching over 10 bases. The CDR3 extends over 19 amino acids. V lost 0 bases, J lost 2 bases, and 11 bases stayed unmatched. CDR1 is LGHNA, CDR2 YNFKEQ, per germline. CDR3 residues: CASSQEPKVGQGFTDTQYF. For the CDR3, the DNA is TGTGCCAGCAGCCAAGAGCCAAAGGTGGGACAGGGGTTCACAGATACGCAGTATTTT.

The rearrangement joins TRBV2 to TRBJ2-5, with D perhaps matching TRBD2 (5 bases). The CDR3 has 15 residues. V dropped 3 bases and J dropped 5 bases, with 16 bases sitting between them. CDR1 is SNHLY, CDR2 FYNNEI, per germline. CDR3 in amino acids: CASSDPRSSGETQYF. DNA of the CDR3: TGTGCCAGCAGTGACCCTAGGTCTTCGGGGGAGACCCAGTACTTC.

V gene TRBV2 combines with J gene TRBJ2-3; tentatively, D is TRBD2 (6 bases). V was clipped by 8 bases and J by 3 bases, with 12 bases between them. In germline, CDR1 is SNHLY, CDR2 FYNNEI. The CDR3 has 13 amino acids. The DNA for the CDR3 is TGTGCCAGCGGCGGGGTAGGGACAGATACGCAGTATTTT. It encodes CASGGVGTDTQYF.

This clone is a singleton in its sample. CDR3 bases: TGTGCCAGCAGCTGGAGTAATGAGCAGTTCTTC. Its translation: CASSWSNEQFF. The chain couples TRBV5-8 to TRBJ2-1; D ambiguous. The CDR3 runs 11 residues. CDR1 is SGHTS, CDR2 YDEGEE, per germline. Trimming removed 3 bases from V and 7 bases from J, with 5 bases in between.

V usage is TRBV11-2 and J usage is TRBJ2-7, with TRBD1 matching 7 bases. Germline loops: CDR1 SGHAT, CDR2 FQNNGV. This CDR3 is 16 amino acids long. Trimming at V came to 4 bases and at J to 0 bases, leaving 9 bases not matched to a gene. The CDR3 spells CASSSYLGTASYEQYF. The CDR3 DNA reads TGTGCCAGCAGCTCGTACCTTGGGACAGCCTCCTACGAGCAGTACTTC.